This T cell receptor beta chain is from a study of response to subunit inactivated influenza vaccine (dated by TCRdb to 2016 to 2018). For context, the study as a whole: Deep quantitative T cell receptor repertoire profiling was used in the study to track responses to a trivalent subunit inactivated influenza vaccine. On the study overall, not on this receptor specifically: It was suggested by the authors that each seasonal influenza vaccination may recruit only a limited number of new T cells.

This clonotype appeared a few times. Its antigen remains undetermined. Qualities for individual bases were not recorded, and no much larger clone is one base off. V loses 6 bases, J loses 6 bases, and the germline ends lie 18 bases apart. Looking up the germline V gene (reference sequence) yields CDR1 DFQATT and CDR2 SNEGSKA. The CDR3 contains 14 residues, cysteine and phenylalanine counted. Only CDR3 DNA is held: 42 bases, read in frame from base 1. Library method: RT-PCR. The instrument given in TCRdb is Illumina HiSeq 2500. The public reads were quality trimmed at Q25 with fastp and then assembled into clones with MiXCR by TCRdb, keeping productive beta chains. Entries are consolidated by CDR3 protein sequence, retaining the most common genes and DNA. This sample has about 650,000 distinct CDR3 sequences in its table, and around 13% of those were observed once. Roughly 7.6% of the sample is held by the ten biggest clonotypes.

The sample consisted of PBMCs from blood, taken less than 15 days before vaccination. The sequence came from a man in his fifties who received an inactivated influenza vaccine. Donor details come from another sample of the same person, matched by shared clones. In this chain, TRBV20-1 is recombined with TRBJ2-4, with TRBD1 tentatively as D gene (6 bases match). The DNA is TGCAGTGCCGTGCACAGGGACGTGGGAAACATTCAGTACTTC. It encodes CSAVHRDVGNIQYF.